The rows below give T cell receptor beta chains drawn from one sample of a study of cytomegalovirus exposure and HLA in healthy donors. Sequenced by immunoSEQ multiplex PCR; TCRdb stores in-frame clones only, minus some. This table has 150,000 to 200,000 clones, around 82% appearing once. The specimen was PBMCs. The receptor set was obtained from a man younger than 35 in good health and CMV-seronegative. CDR3s include the opening cysteine and the closing phenylalanine or tryptophan. The order of the fields is J gene, V gene, D gene, CDR3 protein. D genes are given only for firm matches.

>TRBJ2-7|TRBV5-4|-
CASSSGQNYEQYF
>TRBJ2-7|TRBV5-4|TRBD2
CASSLGTSGAYEQYF
>TRBJ2-1|TRBV7-2|TRBD2
CASSLGASGIDEQFF
>TRBJ2-1|TRBV2|TRBD2
CASRRTSGGADSYNEQFF
>TRBJ1-4|TRBV5-4|-
CASSESATNEKLFF
>TRBJ2-7|TRBV30|-
CAWSAVHEQYF
>TRBJ2-1|TRBV29-1|TRBD1
CSVVGQGAYNEQFF
>TRBJ1-5|TRBV7-8|TRBD1
CASSLVTGATTGAQHF
>TRBJ1-1|TRBV29-1|TRBD1
CSVVTGGNTEAFF
>TRBJ2-4|TRBV11-2|-
CASSLQGPNIQYF
>TRBJ2-2|TRBV2|TRBD2
CASSFGLVRAGELFF
>TRBJ1-5|TRBV7-9|TRBD1
CASGRDRGQPQHF
>TRBJ2-3|TRBV5-1|TRBD2
CASSLAGRNQDTQYF
>TRBJ2-3|TRBV5-4|-
CASSPPTGGDIADTQYF
>TRBJ2-1|TRBV7-2|TRBD2
CASSLTSGGYNEQFF
>TRBJ1-6|TRBV7-9|-
CSSSFHWSSDGSPLHF